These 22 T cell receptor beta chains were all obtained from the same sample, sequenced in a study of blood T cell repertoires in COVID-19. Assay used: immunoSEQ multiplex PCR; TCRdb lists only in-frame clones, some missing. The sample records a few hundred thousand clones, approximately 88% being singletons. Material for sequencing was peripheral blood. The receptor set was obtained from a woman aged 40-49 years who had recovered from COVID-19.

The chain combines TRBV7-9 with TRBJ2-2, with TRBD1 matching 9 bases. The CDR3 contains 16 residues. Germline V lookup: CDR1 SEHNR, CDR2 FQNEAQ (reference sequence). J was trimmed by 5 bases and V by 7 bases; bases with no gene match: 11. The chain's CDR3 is CASTPRTGGRTGELFF. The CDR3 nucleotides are TGTGCCAGCACCCCACGAACAGGGGGCAGGACCGGGGAGCTGTTTTTT. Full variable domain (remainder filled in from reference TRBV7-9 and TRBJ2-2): DTGVSQNPRHKITKRGQNVTFRCDPISEHNRLYWYRQTLGQGPEFLTYFQNEAQLEKSRLLSDRFSAERPKGSFSTLEIQRTEQGDSAMYLCASTPRTGGRTGELFFGEGSRLTVL.

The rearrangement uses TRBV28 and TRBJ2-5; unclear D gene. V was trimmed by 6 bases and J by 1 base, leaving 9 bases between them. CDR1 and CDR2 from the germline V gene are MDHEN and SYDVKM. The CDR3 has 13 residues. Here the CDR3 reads CASRPRVQETQYF. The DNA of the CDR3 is TGTGCCAGCAGGCCCCGGGTCCAAGAGACCCAGTACTTC.

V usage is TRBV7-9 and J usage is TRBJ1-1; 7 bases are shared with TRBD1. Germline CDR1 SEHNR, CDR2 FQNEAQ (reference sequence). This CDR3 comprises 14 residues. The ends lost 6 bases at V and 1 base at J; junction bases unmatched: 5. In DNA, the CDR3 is TGTGCCAGCAGGGTAGGGGGCGCGAACACTGAAGCTTTCTTT. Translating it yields CASRVGGANTEAFF. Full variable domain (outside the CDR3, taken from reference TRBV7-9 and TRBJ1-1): DTGVSQNPRHKITKRGQNVTFRCDPISEHNRLYWYRQTLGQGPEFLTYFQNEAQLEKSRLLSDRFSAERPKGSFSTLEIQRTEQGDSAMYLCASRVGGANTEAFFGQGTRLTVV.

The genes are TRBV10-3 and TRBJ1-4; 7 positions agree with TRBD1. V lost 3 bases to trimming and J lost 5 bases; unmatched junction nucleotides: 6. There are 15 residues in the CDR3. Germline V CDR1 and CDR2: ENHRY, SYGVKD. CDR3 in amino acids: CAISDSDRENEKLFF. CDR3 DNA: TGTGCCATCAGTGATTCTGACAGGGAGAATGAAAAACTGTTTTTT.

For the CDR3, the DNA is TGTGCCAGCAGCTATGAACACCGGGACAGGGTCTACGAGCAGTACTTC. This sequence encodes CASSYEHRDRVYEQYF. The V call is TRBV5-6, the J call TRBJ2-7, with TRBD1 matching 9 bases. Trimming removed 3 bases from V and 3 bases from J; junction bases left unmatched: 10. This CDR3 is built from 16 residues. CDR1 SGHDT and CDR2 YYEEEE come from the germline V gene.

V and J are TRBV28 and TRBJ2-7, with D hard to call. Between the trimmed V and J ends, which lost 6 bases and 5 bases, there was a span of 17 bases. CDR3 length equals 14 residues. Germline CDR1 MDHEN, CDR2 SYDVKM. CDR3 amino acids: CASRSSLGNHEQYF. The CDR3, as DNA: TGTGCCAGCAGGAGCAGCTTGGGCAACCACGAGCAGTACTTC.

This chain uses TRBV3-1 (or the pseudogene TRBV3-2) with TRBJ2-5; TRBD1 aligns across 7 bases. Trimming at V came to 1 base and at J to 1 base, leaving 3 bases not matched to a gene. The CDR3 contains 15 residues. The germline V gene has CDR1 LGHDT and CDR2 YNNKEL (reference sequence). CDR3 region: CASSQATGRQETQYF. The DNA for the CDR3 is TGTGCCAGCAGCCAAGCGACAGGGCGCCAAGAGACCCAGTACTTC.

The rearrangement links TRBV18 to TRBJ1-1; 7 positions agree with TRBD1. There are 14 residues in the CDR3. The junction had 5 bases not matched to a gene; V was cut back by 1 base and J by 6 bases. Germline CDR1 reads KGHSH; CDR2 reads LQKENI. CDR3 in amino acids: CASSPLQGSPEAFF. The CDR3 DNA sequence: TGTGCCAGCTCACCACTACAGGGGAGCCCTGAAGCTTTCTTT.

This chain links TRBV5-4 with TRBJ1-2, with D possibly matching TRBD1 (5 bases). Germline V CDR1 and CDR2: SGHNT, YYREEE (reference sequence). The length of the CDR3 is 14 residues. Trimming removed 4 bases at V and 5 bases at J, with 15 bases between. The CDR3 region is CASSPTDTVYGYTF. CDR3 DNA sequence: TGTGCCAGCAGCCCAACGGACACGGTATATGGCTACACCTTC.

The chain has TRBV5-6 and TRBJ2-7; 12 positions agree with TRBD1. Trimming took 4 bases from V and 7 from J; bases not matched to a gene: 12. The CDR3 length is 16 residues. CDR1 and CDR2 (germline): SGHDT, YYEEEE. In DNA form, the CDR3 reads TGTGCCAGCAGCCCCCAAATGGGACAGGGGGCGGTGGAGCAGTACTTC. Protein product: CASSPQMGQGAVEQYF.

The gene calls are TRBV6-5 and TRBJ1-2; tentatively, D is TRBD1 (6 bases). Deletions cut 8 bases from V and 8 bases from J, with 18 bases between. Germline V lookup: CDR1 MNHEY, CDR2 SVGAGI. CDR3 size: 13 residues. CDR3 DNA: TGTGCCAGCGGGTACAGGGAAGGGGGAGGCTACACCTTC. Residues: CASGYREGGGYTF.

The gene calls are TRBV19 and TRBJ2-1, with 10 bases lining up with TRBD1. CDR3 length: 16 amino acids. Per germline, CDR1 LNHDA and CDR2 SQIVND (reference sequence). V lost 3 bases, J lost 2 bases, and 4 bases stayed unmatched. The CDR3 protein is CASSIRGTGAYNEQFF. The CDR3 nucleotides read TGTGCCAGTAGTATTAGGGGGACAGGGGCCTACAATGAGCAGTTCTTC.

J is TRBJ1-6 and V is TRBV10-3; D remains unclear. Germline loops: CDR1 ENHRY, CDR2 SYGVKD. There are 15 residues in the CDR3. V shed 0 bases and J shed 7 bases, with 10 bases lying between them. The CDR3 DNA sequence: TGTGCCATCAGTGAGTCGGGCCAGGCCAATTCACCCCTCCACTTT. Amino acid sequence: CAISESGQANSPLHF.

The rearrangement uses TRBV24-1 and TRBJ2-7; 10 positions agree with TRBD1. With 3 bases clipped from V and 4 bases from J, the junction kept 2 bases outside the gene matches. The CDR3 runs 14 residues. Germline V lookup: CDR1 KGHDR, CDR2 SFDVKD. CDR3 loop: CATSDRTGGYEQYF. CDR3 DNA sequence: TGTGCCACCAGTGATAGGACAGGGGGTTACGAGCAGTACTTC.

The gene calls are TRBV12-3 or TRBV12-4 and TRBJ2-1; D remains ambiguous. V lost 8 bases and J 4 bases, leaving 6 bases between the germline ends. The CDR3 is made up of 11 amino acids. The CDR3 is CASFTYNEQFF. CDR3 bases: TGTGCCAGCTTTACTTACAATGAGCAGTTCTTC.

The CDR3 reads CASRYPGTSGYNEQFF. The CDR3 nucleotides are TGTGCCAGCAGGTATCCCGGGACTAGCGGTTACAATGAGCAGTTCTTC. This rearrangement joins TRBV11-2 to TRBJ2-1; 11 positions match TRBD2. CDR1 and CDR2 (germline): SGHAT, FQNNGV. V shed 6 bases and J 4 bases; nucleotides not matched to a gene: 8. The CDR3 is 16 residues long.

CDR3 nucleotide sequence: TGTGCCAGCAGCTTAGTTCACCAGGGCCAGTTCCACACTGAAGCTTTCTTT. This encodes CASSLVHQGQFHTEAFF. The V call is TRBV7-2, the J call TRBJ1-1, with D possibly TRBD1 on 5 matching bases. Germline values: CDR1 SGHTA, CDR2 FQGNSA. The CDR3 runs to 17 residues. Trimming removed 1 base at V and 3 bases at J, with 18 bases between.

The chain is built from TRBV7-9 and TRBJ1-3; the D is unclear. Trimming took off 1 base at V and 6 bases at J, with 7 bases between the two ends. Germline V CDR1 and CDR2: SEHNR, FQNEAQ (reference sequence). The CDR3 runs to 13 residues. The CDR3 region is CASSLELVNTIYF. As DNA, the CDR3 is TGTGCCAGCAGCTTAGAACTGGTAAACACCATATATTTT. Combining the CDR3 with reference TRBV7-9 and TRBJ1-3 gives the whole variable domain DTGVSQNPRHKITKRGQNVTFRCDPISEHNRLYWYRQTLGQGPEFLTYFQNEAQLEKSRLLSDRFSAERPKGSFSTLEIQRTEQGDSAMYLCASSLELVNTIYFGEGSWLTVV.

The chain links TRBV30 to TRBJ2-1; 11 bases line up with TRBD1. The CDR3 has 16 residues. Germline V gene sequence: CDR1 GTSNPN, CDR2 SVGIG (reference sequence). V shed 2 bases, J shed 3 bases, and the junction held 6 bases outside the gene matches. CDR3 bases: TGTGCCTGGAGTATCACCGGGACAGGGGGCTACAATGAGCAGTTCTTC. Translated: CAWSITGTGGYNEQFF.

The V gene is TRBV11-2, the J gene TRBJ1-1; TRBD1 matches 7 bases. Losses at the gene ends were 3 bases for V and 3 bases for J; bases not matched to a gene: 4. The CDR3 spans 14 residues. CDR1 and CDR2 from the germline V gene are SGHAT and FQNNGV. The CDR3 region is CASSFTRGDTEAFF. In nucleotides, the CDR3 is TGTGCCAGCAGCTTTACCAGGGGGGACACTGAAGCTTTCTTT.

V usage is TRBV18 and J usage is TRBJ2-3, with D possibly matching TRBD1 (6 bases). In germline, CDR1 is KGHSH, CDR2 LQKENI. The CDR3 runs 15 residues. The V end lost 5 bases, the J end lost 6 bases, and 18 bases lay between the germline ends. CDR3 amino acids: CASSAQGHDMDTQYF. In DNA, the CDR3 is TGTGCCAGCTCAGCACAGGGACACGACATGGATACGCAGTATTTT.

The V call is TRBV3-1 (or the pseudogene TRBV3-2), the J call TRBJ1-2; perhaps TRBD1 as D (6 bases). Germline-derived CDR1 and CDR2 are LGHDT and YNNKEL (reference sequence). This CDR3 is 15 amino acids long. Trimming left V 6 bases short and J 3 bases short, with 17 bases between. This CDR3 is CASRHSGGAYYGYTF. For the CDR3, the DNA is TGTGCCAGCAGGCACAGCGGGGGGGCCTACTATGGCTACACCTTC.